The clone carrying this T cell receptor (beta chain) has more than one count but fewer than ten. Its antigen is as yet unknown. The data stem from a study of shared clonotypes between healthy human individuals. General study findings and limits: Relative to their counterparts shared across all four donors, non-shared clonotypes exhibited diminished generation probabilities.

This CDR3 has 14 residues. V was shortened by 4 bases and J by 4 bases, with 13 bases between the two germline ends. Germline CDR1 is SNHLY and CDR2 is FYNNEI. Clones were read by immunoSEQ multiplex PCR, and TCRdb kept only the in-frame ones, dropping some. Of some 900,000 clones listed, about 80% were seen once; the top ten hold roughly 1.5%. The receptor was derived from a man in his late teens or twenties in good health. The sequenced sample consisted of memory CD4+ T cells sorted from blood. Documented subset: CD45RA-negative fraction. J is TRBJ1-1 and V is TRBV2; D gene ambiguous. The CDR3 coding sequence is TGTGCCAGCAGTGGGTTAGAAGGCCGCACTGAAGCTTTCTTT. Encoded protein: CASSGLEGRTEAFF.